The sequence of this T cell receptor beta chain was determined in a study of T cell responses to AZD1222 COVID-19 vaccine. Study background: Second-dose timings of about 4 or about 12 weeks were pooled.

General study results and limits: Reportedly, nearly half of unique spike TCRs recognized epitopes outside B.1.351/B.1.1.7 mutations. Donors, mostly white British, included more females; clonal diversity was possibly underestimated. Regions 160-218 and 743-854 held dominance among vaccine-associated CD4 TCRs, which spanned spike.

The data were produced by immunoSEQ multiplex PCR, yet TCRdb's version contains in-frame clones alone and is incomplete. The data show about 130,000 clones, with approximately 90% seen just once and 6.9% held by the top ten. Per the germline V gene, CDR1 is MNHEY and CDR2 is SVGAGI. The CDR3 has 12 amino acids. The ends were cut back, 10 bases at V and 10 bases at J, with 16 bases in the middle. A note on this clone: Its antigen is not identified.

The receptor comes from an adult in good health. The chain carries TRBV6-5 and TRBJ1-4; maybe TRBD1 (5 bases). The input for sequencing was peripheral blood, taken on day 0 of AZD1222 vaccination. This CDR3 is CANLDPRGKLFF. The CDR3 DNA reads as TGTGCCAACCTGGATCCTAGGGGAAAACTGTTTTTT.